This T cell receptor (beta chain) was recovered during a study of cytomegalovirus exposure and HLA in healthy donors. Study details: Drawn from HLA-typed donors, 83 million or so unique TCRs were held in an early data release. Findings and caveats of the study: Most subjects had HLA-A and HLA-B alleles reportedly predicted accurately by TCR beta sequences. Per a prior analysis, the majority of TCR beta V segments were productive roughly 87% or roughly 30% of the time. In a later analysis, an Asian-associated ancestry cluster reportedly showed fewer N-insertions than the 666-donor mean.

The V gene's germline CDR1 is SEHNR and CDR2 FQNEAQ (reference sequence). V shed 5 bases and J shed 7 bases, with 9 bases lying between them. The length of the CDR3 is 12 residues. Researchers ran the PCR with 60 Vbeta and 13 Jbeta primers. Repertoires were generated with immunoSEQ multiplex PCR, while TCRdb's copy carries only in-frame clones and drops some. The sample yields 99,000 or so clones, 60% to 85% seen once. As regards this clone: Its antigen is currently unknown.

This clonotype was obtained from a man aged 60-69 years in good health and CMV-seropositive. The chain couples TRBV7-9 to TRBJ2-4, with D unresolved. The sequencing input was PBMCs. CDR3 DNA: TGTGCCAGCAGCGATGACACCAACATTCAGTACTTC. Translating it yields CASSDDTNIQYF.